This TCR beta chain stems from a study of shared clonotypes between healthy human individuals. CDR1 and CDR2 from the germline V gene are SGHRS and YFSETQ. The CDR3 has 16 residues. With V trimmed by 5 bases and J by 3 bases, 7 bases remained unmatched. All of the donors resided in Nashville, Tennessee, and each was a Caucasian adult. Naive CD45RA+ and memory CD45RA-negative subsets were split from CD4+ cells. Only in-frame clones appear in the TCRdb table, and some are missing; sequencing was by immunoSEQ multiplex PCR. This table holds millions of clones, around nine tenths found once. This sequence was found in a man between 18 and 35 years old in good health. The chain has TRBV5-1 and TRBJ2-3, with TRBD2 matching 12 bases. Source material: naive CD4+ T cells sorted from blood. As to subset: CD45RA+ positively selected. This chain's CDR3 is CASRGAGTSGTDTQYF. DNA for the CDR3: TGCGCCAGCAGAGGAGCCGGGACTAGCGGGACAGATACGCAGTATTTT. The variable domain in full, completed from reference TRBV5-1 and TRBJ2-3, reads KAGVTQTPRYLIKTRGQQVTLSCSPISGHRSVSWYQQTPGQGLQFLFEYFSETQRNKGNFPGRFSGRQFSNSRSEMNVSTLELGDSALYLCASRGAGTSGTDTQYFGPGTRLTVL.